The entry that follows covers one TCR beta chain sequence. Treatment meaning: randomized to nivolumab then ipilimumab (arm A) or the reverse (arm B). Live CD3+CD8+ CD19− CD56− cells were sorted from PBMCs. This sample stems from a study of sequential checkpoint blockade in melanoma. About the study: Randomization was 1:1 between first-line nivolumab→ipilimumab and ipilimumab→nivolumab. Maintenance nivolumab came after either treatment sequence.

Assay used: immunoSEQ multiplex PCR; TCRdb lists only in-frame clones, some missing. The sample lists 15,000 to 20,000 clones, roughly 70% seen once, with 10% to 15% in the top ten. V was cut by 0 bases and J by 3 bases, with 18 bases left in between. The CDR3 is made up of 18 amino acids. CDR1 LGHNA and CDR2 YSLEER come from the germline V gene. The gene calls are TRBV4-3 and TRBJ2-1; a possible D gene is TRBD2 (5 bases). The source was CD8+ T cells sorted from blood (inferred from file names), collected from a patient given nivolumab and ipilimumab in sequence. The sequence came from a human donor with melanoma. As DNA, the CDR3 is TGCGCCAGCAGCCAAGATCCTCTGGGCCAGCGGATCTACAATGAGCAGTTCTTC. As protein: CASSQDPLGQRIYNEQFF.